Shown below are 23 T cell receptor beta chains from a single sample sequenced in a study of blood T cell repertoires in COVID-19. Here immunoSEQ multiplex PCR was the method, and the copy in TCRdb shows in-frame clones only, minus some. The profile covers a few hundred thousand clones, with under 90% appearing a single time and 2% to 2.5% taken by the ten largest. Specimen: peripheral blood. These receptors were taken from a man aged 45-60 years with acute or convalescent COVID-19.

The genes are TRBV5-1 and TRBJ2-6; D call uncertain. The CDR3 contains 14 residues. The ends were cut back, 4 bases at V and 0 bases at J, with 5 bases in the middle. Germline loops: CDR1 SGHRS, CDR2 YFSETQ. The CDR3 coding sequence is TGCGCCAGCAGCGTTATCTCTGGGGCCAACGTCCTGACTTTC. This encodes CASSVISGANVLTF.

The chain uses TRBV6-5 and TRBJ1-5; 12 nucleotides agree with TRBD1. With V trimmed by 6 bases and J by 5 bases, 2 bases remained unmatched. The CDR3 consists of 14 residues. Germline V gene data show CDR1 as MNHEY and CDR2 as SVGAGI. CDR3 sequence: CASSGTGGYQPQHF. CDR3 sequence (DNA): TGTGCCAGCAGCGGGACAGGGGGCTATCAGCCCCAGCATTTT.

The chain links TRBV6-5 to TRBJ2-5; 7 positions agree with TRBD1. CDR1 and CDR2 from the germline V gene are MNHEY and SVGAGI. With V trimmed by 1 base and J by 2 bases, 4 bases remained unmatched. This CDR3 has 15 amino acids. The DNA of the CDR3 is TGTGCCAGCAGTTACTTTGGACAGGAGCAAGAGACCCAGTACTTC. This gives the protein CASSYFGQEQETQYF.

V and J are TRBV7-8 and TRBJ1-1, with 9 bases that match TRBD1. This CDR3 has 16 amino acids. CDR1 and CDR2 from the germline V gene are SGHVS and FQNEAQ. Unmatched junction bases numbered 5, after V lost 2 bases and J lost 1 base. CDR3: CASSLWDRAANTEAFF. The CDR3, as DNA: TGTGCCAGCAGCTTATGGGACAGGGCCGCGAACACTGAAGCTTTCTTT.

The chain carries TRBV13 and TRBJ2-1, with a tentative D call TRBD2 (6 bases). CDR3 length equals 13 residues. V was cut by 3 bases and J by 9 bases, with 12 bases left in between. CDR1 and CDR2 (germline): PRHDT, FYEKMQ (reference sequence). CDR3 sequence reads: CASSLGLKTEQFF. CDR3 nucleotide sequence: TGTGCCAGCAGCTTGGGACTTAAGACTGAGCAGTTCTTC.

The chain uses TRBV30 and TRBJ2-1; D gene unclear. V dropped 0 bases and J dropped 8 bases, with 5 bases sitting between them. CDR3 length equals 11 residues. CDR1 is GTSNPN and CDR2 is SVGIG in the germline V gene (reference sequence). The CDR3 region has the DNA TGTGCCTGGAGTGTAACGGATGAGCAGTTCTTC. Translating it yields CAWSVTDEQFF.

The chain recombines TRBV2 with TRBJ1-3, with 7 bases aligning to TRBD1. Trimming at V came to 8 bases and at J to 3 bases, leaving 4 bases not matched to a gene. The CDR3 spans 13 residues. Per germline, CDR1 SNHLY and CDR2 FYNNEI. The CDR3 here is CASGQDLGNTIYF. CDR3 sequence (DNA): TGTGCCAGCGGACAGGATCTTGGAAACACCATATATTTT.

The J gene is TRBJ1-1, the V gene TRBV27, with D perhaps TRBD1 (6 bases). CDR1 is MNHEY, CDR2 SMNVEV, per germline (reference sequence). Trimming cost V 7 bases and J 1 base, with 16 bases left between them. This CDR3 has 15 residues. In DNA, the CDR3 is TGTGCCAGCAATCCCAGGGGCCGCCCGAACACTGAAGCTTTCTTT. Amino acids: CASNPRGRPNTEAFF.

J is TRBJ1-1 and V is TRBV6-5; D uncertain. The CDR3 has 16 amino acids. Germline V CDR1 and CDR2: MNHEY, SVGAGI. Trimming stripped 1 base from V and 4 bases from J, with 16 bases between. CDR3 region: CASSYFQGRSSTEAFF. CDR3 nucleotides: TGTGCCAGCAGTTACTTCCAAGGCAGGTCGAGCACTGAAGCTTTCTTT.

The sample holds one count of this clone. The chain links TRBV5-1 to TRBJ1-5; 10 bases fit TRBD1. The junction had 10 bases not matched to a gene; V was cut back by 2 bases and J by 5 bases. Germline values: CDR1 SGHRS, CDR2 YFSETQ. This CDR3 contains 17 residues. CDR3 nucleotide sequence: TGCGCCAGCAGCTTTTGGTTAGGACAGGGGGGTGATCAGCCCCAGCATTTT. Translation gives CASSFWLGQGGDQPQHF.

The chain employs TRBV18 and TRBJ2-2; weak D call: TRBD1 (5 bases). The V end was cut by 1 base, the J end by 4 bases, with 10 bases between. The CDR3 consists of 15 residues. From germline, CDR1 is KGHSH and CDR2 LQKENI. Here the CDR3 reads CASSPQTDATGELFF. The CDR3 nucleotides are TGTGCCAGCTCACCACAGACAGATGCCACCGGGGAGCTGTTTTTT.

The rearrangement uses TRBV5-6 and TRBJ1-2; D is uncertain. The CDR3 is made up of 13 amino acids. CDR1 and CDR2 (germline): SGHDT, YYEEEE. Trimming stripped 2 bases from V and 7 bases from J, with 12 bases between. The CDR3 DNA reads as TGTGCCAGCAGCTTTGATTCAGTCCCTGGCTACACCTTC. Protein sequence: CASSFDSVPGYTF.

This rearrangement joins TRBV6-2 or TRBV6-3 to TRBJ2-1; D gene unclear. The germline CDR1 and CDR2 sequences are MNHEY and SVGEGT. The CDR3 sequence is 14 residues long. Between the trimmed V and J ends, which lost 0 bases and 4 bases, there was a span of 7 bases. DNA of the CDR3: TGTGCCAGCAGTTACTCGAGGTTATACAATGAGCAGTTCTTC. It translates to CASSYSRLYNEQFF.

As DNA, the CDR3 is TGTGCTAGTGGTTTGGTGGCAGGGGGCTTCTACTCCTACAATGAGCAGTTCTTC. It encodes CASGLVAGGFYSYNEQFF. The gene calls are TRBV12-5 and TRBJ2-1, with 8 bases lining up with TRBD1. From germline, CDR1 is LGHNT and CDR2 FRNRAP. The V and J ends lost 0 bases and 0 bases, in that order; junction bases with no gene match: 7. This CDR3 has 18 residues.

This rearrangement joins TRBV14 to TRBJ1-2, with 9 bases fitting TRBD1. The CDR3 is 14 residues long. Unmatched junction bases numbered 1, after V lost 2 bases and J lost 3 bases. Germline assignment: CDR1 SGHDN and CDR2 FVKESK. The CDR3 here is CASSQRQGDYGYTF. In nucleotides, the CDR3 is TGTGCCAGCAGCCAACGACAGGGGGACTATGGCTACACCTTC.

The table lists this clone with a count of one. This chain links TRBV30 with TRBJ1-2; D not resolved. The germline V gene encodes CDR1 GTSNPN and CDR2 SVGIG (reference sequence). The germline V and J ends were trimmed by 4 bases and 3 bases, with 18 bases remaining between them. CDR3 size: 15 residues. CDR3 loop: CAWTDGRGKDYGYTF. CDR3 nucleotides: TGTGCCTGGACCGACGGTCGGGGTAAGGACTATGGCTACACCTTC.

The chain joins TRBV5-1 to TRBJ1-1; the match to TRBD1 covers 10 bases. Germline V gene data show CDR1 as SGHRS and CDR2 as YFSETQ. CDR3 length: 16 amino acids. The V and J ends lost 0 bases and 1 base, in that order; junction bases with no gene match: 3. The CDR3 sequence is CASSLGQGARNTEAFF. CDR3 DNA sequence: TGCGCCAGCAGCTTGGGACAGGGGGCGCGGAACACTGAAGCTTTCTTT.

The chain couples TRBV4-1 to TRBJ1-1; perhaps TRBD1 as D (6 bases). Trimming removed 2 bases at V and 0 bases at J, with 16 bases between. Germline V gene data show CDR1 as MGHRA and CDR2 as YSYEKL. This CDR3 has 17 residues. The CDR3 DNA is TGCGCCAGCAGCCAACGACAGGCGATTTTTATGAACACTGAAGCTTTCTTT. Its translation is CASSQRQAIFMNTEAFF.

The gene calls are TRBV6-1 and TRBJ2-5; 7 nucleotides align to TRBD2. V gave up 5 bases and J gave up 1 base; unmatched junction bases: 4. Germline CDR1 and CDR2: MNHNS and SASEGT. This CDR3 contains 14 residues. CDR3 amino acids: CASSLRTSQETQYF. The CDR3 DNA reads TGTGCCAGCAGTCTCCGGACTAGCCAAGAGACCCAGTACTTC.

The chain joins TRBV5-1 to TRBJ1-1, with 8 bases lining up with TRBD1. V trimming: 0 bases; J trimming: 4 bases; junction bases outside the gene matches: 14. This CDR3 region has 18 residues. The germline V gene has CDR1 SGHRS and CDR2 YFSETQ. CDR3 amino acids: CASSLDWGEDRGSTEAFF. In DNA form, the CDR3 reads TGCGCCAGCAGCTTGGATTGGGGTGAAGACAGGGGAAGCACTGAAGCTTTCTTT.

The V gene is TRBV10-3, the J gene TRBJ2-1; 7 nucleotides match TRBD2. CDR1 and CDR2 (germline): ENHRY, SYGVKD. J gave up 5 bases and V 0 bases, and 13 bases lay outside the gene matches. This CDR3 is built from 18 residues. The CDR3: CAISESEGKGTTNNEQFF. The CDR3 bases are TGTGCCATCAGTGAGTCGGAAGGGAAGGGGACTACGAACAATGAGCAGTTCTTC.

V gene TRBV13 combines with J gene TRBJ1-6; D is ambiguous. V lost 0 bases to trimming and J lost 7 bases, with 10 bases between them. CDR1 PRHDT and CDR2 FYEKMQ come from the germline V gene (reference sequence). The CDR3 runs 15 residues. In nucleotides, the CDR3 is TGTGCCAGCAGCTTAGGGCGAGCCCCCAATTCACCCCTCCACTTT. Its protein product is CASSLGRAPNSPLHF.

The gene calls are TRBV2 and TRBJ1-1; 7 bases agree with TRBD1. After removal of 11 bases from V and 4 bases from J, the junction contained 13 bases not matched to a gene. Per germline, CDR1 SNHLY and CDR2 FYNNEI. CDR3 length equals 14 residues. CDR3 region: CAGQDAGPGTEAFF. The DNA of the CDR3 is TGTGCCGGACAGGATGCAGGGCCGGGCACTGAAGCTTTCTTT.